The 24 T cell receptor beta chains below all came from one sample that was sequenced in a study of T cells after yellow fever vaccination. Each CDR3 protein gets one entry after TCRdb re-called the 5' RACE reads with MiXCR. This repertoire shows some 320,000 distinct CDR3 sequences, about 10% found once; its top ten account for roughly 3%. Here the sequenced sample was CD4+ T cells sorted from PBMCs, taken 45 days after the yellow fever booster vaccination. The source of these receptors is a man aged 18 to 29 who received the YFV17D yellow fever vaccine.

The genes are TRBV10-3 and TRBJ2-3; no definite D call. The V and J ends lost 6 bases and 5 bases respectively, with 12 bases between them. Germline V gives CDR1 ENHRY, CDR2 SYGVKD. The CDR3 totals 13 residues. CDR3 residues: CAISVSRQDTQYF. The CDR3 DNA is TGTGCCATCAGCGTGTCCAGGCAAGATACGCAGTATTTT.

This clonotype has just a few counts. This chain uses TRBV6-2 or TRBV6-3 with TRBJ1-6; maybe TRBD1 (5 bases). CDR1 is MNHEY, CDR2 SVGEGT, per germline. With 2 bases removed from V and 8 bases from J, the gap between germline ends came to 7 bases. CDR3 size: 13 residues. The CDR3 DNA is TGTGCCAGCAGTTACACGGGGGATTCACCCCTCCACTTT. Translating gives CASSYTGDSPLHF.

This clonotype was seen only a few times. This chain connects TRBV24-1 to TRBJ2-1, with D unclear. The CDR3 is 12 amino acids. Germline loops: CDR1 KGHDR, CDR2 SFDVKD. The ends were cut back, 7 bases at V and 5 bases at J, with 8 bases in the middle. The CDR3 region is CATRNWDNEQFF. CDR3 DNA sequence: TGTGCCACCAGAAACTGGGACAATGAGCAGTTCTTC.

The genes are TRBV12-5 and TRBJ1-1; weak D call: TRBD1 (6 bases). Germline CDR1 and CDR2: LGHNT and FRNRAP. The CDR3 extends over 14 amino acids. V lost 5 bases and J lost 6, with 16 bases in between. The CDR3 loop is CASGRGQPEAEAFF. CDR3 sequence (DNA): TGTGCTAGTGGTCGAGGACAGCCGGAGGCTGAAGCTTTCTTT. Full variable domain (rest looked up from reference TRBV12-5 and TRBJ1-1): DARVTQTPRHKVTEMGQEVTMRCQPILGHNTVFWYRQTMMQGLELLAYFRNRAPLDDSGMPKDRFSAEMPDATLATLKIQPSEPRDSAVYFCASGRGQPEAEAFFGQGTRLTVV.

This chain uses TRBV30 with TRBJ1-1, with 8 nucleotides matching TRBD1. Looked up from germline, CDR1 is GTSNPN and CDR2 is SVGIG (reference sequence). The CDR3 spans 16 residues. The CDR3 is CARGQGGGTMNTEAFF. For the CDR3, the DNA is TGTGCTCGCGGACAGGGTGGGGGAACCATGAACACTGAAGCTTTCTTT.

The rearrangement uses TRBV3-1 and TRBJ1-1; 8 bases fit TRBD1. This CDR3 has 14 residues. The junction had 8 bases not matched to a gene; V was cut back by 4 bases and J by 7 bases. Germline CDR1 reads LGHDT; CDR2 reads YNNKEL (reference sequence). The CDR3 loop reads CASSPYRGGSEAFF. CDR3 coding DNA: TGTGCCAGCAGCCCTTACAGGGGGGGCAGTGAAGCTTTCTTT.

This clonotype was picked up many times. This CDR3 is CASRGTGSPLHF. Here the CDR3 DNA reads TGTGCCAGCAGAGGGACAGGATCACCCCTCCACTTT. This chain links TRBV2 with TRBJ1-6, with 8 bases that match TRBD1. The length of the CDR3 is 12 residues. V was pared by 6 bases and J by 10 bases, with 2 bases of the junction left unmatched. Germline CDR1 is SNHLY and CDR2 is FYNNEI.

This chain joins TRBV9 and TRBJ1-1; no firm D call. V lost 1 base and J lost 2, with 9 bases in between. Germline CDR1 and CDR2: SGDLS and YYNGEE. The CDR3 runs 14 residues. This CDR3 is CASSVTPTNTEAFF. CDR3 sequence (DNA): TGTGCCAGCAGCGTAACGCCTACCAACACTGAAGCTTTCTTT. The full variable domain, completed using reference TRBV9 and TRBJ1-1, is DSGVTQTPKHLITATGQRVTLRCSPRSGDLSVYWYQQSLDQGLQFLIQYYNGEERAKGNILERFSAQQFPDLHSELNLSSLELGDSALYFCASSVTPTNTEAFFGQGTRLTVV.

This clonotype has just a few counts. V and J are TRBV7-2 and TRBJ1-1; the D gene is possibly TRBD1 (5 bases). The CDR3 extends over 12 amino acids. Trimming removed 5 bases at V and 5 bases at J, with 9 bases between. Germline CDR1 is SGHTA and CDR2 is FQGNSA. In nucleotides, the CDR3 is TGTGCCAGCAGCCGACAGACAACTGAAGCTTTCTTT. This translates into CASSRQTTEAFF.

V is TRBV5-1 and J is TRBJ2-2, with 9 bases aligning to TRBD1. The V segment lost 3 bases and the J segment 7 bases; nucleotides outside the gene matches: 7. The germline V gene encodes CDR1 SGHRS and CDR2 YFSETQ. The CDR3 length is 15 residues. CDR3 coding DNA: TGCGCCAGCAGCTCCGGGACAGGGATGGTCGGGGAGCTGTTTTTT. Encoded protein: CASSSGTGMVGELFF.

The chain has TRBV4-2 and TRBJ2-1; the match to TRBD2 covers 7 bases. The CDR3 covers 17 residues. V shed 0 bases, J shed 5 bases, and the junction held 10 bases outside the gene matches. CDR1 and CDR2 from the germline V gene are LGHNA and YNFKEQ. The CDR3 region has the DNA TGTGCCAGCAGCCAAGATCGGGGAGGGGCGGGAAACAATGAGCAGTTCTTC. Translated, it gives CASSQDRGGAGNNEQFF.

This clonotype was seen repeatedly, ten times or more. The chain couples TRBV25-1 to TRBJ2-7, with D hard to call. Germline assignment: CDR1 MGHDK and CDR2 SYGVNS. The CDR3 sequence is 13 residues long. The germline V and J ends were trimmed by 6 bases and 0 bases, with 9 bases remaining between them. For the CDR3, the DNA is TGTGCCAGCAGGGCCAGAGACTCCTACGAGCAGTACGTC. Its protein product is CASRARDSYEQYV.

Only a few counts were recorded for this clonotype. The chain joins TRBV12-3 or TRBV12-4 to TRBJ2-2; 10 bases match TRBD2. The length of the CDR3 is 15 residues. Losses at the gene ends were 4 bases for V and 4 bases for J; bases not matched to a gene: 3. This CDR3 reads CASSSSGGPTGELFF. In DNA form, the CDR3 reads TGTGCCAGCAGTTCTAGCGGGGGACCCACCGGGGAGCTGTTTTTT.

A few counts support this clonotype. CDR3 coding DNA: TGTGCCAGCAGCGCAGGGACAAAATTACGAGGTCTCACCTTC. Its translation: CASSAGTKLRGLTF. The chain combines TRBV5-5 with TRBJ1-2; D perhaps matches TRBD1 (6 bases). V lost 4 bases, J lost 13 bases, and 23 bases lay in between. CDR1 is SGHKS, CDR2 YYEKEE, per germline (reference sequence). This CDR3 spans 14 amino acids.

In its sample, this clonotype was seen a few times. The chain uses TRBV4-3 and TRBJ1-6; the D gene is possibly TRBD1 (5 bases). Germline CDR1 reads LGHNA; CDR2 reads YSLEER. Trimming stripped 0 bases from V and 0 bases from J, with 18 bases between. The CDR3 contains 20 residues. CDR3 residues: CASSQDRGGVYSSYNSPLHF. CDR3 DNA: TGCGCCAGCAGCCAAGATCGGGGCGGTGTTTACAGCTCCTATAATTCACCCCTCCACTTT.

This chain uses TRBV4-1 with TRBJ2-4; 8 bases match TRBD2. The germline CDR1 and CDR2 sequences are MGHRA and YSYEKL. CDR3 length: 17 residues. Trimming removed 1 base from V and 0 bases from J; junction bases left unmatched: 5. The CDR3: CASSQGLASKAKNIQYF. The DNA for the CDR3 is TGCGCCAGCAGCCAAGGACTAGCGAGTAAAGCCAAAAACATTCAGTACTTC.

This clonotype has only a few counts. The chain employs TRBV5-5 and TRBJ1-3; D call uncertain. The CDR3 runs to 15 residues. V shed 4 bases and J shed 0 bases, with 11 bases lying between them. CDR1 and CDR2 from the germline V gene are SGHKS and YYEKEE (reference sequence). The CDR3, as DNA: TGTGCCAGCAGCCTTGGTCGGATCTCTGGAAACACCATATATTTT. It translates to CASSLGRISGNTIYF.

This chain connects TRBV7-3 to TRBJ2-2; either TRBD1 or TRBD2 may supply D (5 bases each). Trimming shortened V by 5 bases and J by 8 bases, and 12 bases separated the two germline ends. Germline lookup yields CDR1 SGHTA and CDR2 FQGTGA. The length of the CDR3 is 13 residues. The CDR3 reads CASSGIGTGELFF. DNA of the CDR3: TGTGCCAGCAGCGGCATAGGGACGGGGGAGCTGTTTTTT.

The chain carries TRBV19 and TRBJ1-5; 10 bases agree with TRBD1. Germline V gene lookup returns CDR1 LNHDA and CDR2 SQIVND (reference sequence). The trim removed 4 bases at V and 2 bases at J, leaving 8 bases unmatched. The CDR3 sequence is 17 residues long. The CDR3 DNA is TGTGCCAGTAGTAGAGACAGGGGGCGGGCTGGCAATCAGCCCCAGCATTTT. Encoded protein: CASSRDRGRAGNQPQHF. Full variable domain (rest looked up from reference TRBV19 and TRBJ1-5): DGGITQSPKYLFRKEGQNVTLSCEQNLNHDAMYWYRQDPGQGLRLIYYSQIVNDFQKGDIAEGYSVSREKKESFPLTVTSAQKNPTAFYLCASSRDRGRAGNQPQHFGDGTRLSIL.

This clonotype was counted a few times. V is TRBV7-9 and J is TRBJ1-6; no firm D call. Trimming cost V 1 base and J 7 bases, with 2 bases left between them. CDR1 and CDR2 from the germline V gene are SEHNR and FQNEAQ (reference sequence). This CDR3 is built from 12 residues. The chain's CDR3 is CASSLENSPLHF. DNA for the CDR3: TGTGCCAGCAGCTTAGAAAATTCACCCCTCCACTTT.

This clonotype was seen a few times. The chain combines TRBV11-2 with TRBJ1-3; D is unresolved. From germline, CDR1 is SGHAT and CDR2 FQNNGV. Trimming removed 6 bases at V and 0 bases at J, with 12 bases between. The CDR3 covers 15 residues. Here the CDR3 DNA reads TGTGCCAGCAGTATTACGGGTTTCTCTGGAAACACCATATATTTT. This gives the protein CASSITGFSGNTIYF.

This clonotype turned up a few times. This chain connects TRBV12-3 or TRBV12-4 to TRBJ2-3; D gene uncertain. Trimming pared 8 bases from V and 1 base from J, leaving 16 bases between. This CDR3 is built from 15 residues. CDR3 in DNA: TGTGCCAGCGGATTTTACCTCTCGGGCACAGATACGCAGTATTTT. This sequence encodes CASGFYLSGTDTQYF.

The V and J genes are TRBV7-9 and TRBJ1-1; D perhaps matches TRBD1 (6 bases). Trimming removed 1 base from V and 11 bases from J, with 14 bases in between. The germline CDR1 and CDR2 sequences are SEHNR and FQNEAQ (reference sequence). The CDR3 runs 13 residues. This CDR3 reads CASSLDAGDRAFF. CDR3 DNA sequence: TGTGCCAGCAGCTTAGACGCAGGGGATAGGGCTTTCTTT.

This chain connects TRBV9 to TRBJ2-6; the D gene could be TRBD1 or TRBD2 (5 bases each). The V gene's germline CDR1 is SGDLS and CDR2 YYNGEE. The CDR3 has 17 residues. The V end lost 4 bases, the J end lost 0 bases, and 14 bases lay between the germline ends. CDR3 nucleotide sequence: TGTGCCAGCAGCCCCCGGGGCCACACCTCTGGGGCCAACGTCCTGACTTTC. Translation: CASSPRGHTSGANVLTF.